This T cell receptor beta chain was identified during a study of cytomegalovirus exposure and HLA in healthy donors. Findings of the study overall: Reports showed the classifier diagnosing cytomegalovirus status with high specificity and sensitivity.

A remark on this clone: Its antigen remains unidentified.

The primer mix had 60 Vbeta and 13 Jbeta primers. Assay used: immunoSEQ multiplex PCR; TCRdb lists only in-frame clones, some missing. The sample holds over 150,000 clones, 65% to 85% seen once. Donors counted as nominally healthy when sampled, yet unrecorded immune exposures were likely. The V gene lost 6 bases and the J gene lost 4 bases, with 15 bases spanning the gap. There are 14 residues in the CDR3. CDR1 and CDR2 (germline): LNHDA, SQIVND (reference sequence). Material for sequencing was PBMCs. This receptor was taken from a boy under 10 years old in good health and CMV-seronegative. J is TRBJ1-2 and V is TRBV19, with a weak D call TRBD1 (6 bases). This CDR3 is CASSRGPQPYGYTF. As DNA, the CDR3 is TGTGCCAGTAGCAGGGGCCCGCAGCCCTATGGCTACACCTTC.